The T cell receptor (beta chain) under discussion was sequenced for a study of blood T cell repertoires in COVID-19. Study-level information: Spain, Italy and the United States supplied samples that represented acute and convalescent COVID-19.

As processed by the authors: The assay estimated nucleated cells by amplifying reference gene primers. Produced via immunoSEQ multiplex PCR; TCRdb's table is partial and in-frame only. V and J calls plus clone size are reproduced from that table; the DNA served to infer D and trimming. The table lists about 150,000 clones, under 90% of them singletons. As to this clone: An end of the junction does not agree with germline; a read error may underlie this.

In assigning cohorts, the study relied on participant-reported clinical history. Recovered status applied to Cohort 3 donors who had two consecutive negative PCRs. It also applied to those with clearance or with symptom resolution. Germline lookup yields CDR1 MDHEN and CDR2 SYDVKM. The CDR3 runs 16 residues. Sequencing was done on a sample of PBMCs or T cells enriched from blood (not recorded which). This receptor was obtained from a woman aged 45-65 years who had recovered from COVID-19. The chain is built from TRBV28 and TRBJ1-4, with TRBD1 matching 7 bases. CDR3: CASSSRGAVTNEKLFF. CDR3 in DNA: TGTGCCAGTAGTTCCAGGGGGGCCGTTACTAATGAAAAACTGTTTTTT.